The present T cell receptor beta chain was sequenced within a study of cytomegalovirus exposure and HLA in healthy donors. Study details: Per a later analysis, the 666 first-cohort and some 130 validation repertoires shared one platform. Study-level findings and limits: According to reports, the classifier identified cytomegalovirus status with high specificity and sensitivity. Among TCR beta chains, those listed as cytomegalovirus-associated numbered fewer than 200. Most TCR sequences proved rare, with some public TCRs found in many donors.

The repertoire was sequenced with immunoSEQ multiplex PCR; TCRdb's copy has only in-frame clones and lacks some. This table has hundreds of thousands of clones, roughly 89% appearing once. This clone has just one count. Its antigen is currently unknown. This CDR3 is also generated by other DNA sequences in the sample. Germline lookup yields CDR1 SNHLY and CDR2 FYNNEI. CDR3 length: 12 amino acids. V lost 5 bases and J lost 3, with 8 bases in between. This TCR came from a man aged 18 to 30 in good health and CMV-seronegative. The sample was PBMCs. The chain uses TRBV2 and TRBJ2-7, with D possibly matching TRBD1 (6 bases). The CDR3 DNA reads as TGTGCCAGCAGTCCACAGGGCTACGAGCAGTACTTC. Amino acid sequence: CASSPQGYEQYF.